This T cell receptor beta chain is drawn from a study of PD-L1 blockade in urothelial cancer. In the study overall: Analysis of blood occurred 3 weeks (second dose) and 6 weeks after treatment start.

From germline, CDR1 is SGHAT and CDR2 FQNNGV. Germline trimming cut 4 bases from V and 5 bases from J; bases unmatched to any gene: 2. The CDR3 has 13 amino acids. Here immunoSEQ multiplex PCR was the method, and the copy in TCRdb shows in-frame clones only, minus some. The sample shows roughly 56,000 clones, over 75% of them seen only once. The material was PBMCs, obtained around atezolizumab (anti-PD-L1) treatment. The chain couples TRBV11-2 to TRBJ2-1; 7 nucleotides match TRBD2. This receptor was identified in a man aged 65 to 85 with urothelial cancer. The CDR3 protein is CASSSGLNNEQFF. The CDR3, as DNA: TGTGCCAGCAGCTCGGGACTAAACAATGAGCAGTTCTTC.